Below are 16 T cell receptor beta chains sequenced from a single sample in a study of blood T cell repertoires in COVID-19. Clones were sequenced by immunoSEQ multiplex PCR, and TCRdb holds only the in-frame ones, with some missing. The repertoire has under 300,000 clones, 85% to 95% of them found once; the top ten carry 1.9%. The sample was PBMCs or T cells enriched from blood (not recorded which). The receptors stem from a woman younger than 30 who had recovered from COVID-19.

This clone was observed once. V usage is TRBV11-3 and J usage is TRBJ1-2; 7 nucleotides match TRBD1. This CDR3 contains 13 residues. Per the germline V gene, CDR1 is SGHNT and CDR2 is YENEEA. V dropped 4 bases and J dropped 4; count of bases not matched to a gene: 3. The CDR3 spells CASSSGTVYGYTF. Written as DNA, the CDR3 is TGTGCCAGCAGCTCTGGGACAGTCTATGGCTACACCTTC.

Only a few counts were recorded for this clone. The chain is built from TRBV2 and TRBJ1-3, with a tentative D call TRBD1 (6 bases). This CDR3 is built from 15 residues. Germline V gives CDR1 SNHLY, CDR2 FYNNEI. V was shortened by 7 bases and J by 1 base, with 14 bases between the two germline ends. This CDR3 is CASIGQTSSGNTIYF. The CDR3 DNA reads as TGTGCCAGCATCGGACAGACTTCGTCTGGAAACACCATATATTTT.

In nucleotides, the CDR3 is TGTGCCAGCTCACATGGGGGGGGCGTGGGTCAGCCCCAGCATTTT. Translated: CASSHGGGVGQPQHF. V is TRBV18 and J is TRBJ1-5; D is possibly TRBD1 (6 bases). Germline V gives CDR1 KGHSH, CDR2 LQKENI. This CDR3 has 15 residues. V was shortened by 4 bases and J by 6 bases, with 16 bases between the two germline ends.

The V and J genes are TRBV18 and TRBJ2-7; 10 bases line up with TRBD2. This CDR3 spans 15 amino acids. V was clipped by 3 bases and J by 1 base; unmatched bases: 3. Germline-derived CDR1 and CDR2 are KGHSH and LQKENI. CDR3 sequence reads: CASSPRLAGSYEQYF. CDR3 nucleotides: TGTGCCAGCTCACCCCGACTAGCGGGTTCCTACGAGCAGTACTTC.

There are many counts of this clone. Here the CDR3 reads CSVEESRDQPQHF. Here the CDR3 DNA reads TGCAGCGTTGAGGAGTCGAGGGATCAGCCCCAGCATTTT. The chain recombines TRBV29-1 with TRBJ1-5; D call uncertain. Trimming removed 3 bases at V and 5 bases at J, with 11 bases between. Germline lookup yields CDR1 SQVTM and CDR2 ANQGSEA. CDR3 length: 13 residues.

This rearrangement joins TRBV11-3 to TRBJ2-1; 7 nucleotides align to TRBD1. The CDR3 spans 13 residues. The J segment lost 9 bases and the V segment lost 1 base, leaving 3 bases of the junction unmatched. CDR1 SGHNT and CDR2 YENEEA come from the germline V gene. This CDR3 reads CASSLGGGIEQFF. The CDR3 coding sequence is TGTGCCAGCAGCTTAGGAGGGGGCATTGAGCAGTTCTTC.

The rearrangement links TRBV7-2 to TRBJ2-7; 8 bases align to TRBD1. This CDR3 spans 14 amino acids. V shed 5 bases and J 0 bases; nucleotides not matched to a gene: 3. CDR1 is SGHTA, CDR2 FQGNSA, per germline. The CDR3 DNA follows: TGTGCCAGCAGCCGGGACAGGAGCTCCTACGAGCAGTACTTC. Translating it yields CASSRDRSSYEQYF.

The chain combines TRBV11-3 with TRBJ1-1; 9 bases agree with TRBD1. The ends lost 2 bases at V and 7 bases at J; junction bases unmatched: 2. The germline gives CDR1 SGHNT, CDR2 YENEEA. The CDR3 loop spans 13 amino acids. CDR3 DNA sequence: TGTGCCAGCAGCTTAAGGGACAGGGATGAAGCTTTCTTT. Protein product: CASSLRDRDEAFF.

This chain uses TRBV5-4 with TRBJ1-2; 10 bases fit TRBD1. The germline CDR1 and CDR2 sequences are SGHNT and YYREEE (reference sequence). This CDR3 is built from 15 residues. With V trimmed by 4 bases and J by 5 bases, 8 bases remained unmatched. CDR3 region: CASSSRQGAEYGYTF. The CDR3 DNA follows: TGTGCCAGCAGCAGCCGACAGGGGGCAGAGTATGGCTACACCTTC.

This clone was recorded a few times. For the CDR3, the DNA is TGCGCCAGCAGCCAAGATCGAAGGAGGGAGGCCTATAATTCACCCCTCCACTTT. Protein product: CASSQDRRREAYNSPLHF. The J gene is TRBJ1-6, the V gene TRBV4-1; D call uncertain. The CDR3 spans 18 residues. Germline CDR1 and CDR2: MGHRA and YSYEKL. V shed 0 bases and J shed 2 bases, with 14 bases lying between them.

The gene calls are TRBV10-3 and TRBJ1-2; D call uncertain. Between the trimmed V and J ends, which lost 9 bases and 8 bases, there was a span of 19 bases. There are 13 residues in the CDR3. Germline V CDR1 and CDR2: ENHRY, SYGVKD. The CDR3 protein is CAISVGSWEGYTF. CDR3 DNA sequence: TGTGCCATTAGCGTGGGATCCTGGGAGGGCTACACCTTC.

This chain uses TRBV7-8 with TRBJ2-3; 7 positions match TRBD1. Germline V gene data show CDR1 as SGHVS and CDR2 as FQNEAQ. With 5 bases clipped from V and 0 bases from J, the junction kept 5 bases outside the gene matches. There are 15 residues in the CDR3. The CDR3 nucleotides read TGTGCCAGCAGCGAGGGGGCCCCTAGCACAGATACGCAGTATTTT. This codes for CASSEGAPSTDTQYF.

The chain uses TRBV5-1 and TRBJ1-3; D is unresolved. The CDR3 has 17 residues. The germline V gene encodes CDR1 SGHRS and CDR2 YFSETQ. Trimming removed 4 bases from V and 0 bases from J, with 17 bases in between. For the CDR3, the DNA is TGCGCCAGCAGCAAAACTATAGGCCCTTCCTCTGGAAACACCATATATTTT. Residues: CASSKTIGPSSGNTIYF.

This clone was counted many times. The CDR3 DNA sequence: TGTGCCAGCGGTACTAGCGGGGGGAACGGCGGGGCGTTCTTC. It is translated as CASGTSGGNGGAFF. The V call is TRBV2, the J call TRBJ2-1; 12 nucleotides match TRBD2. In germline, CDR1 is SNHLY, CDR2 FYNNEI. With V trimmed by 8 bases and J by 15 bases, 14 bases remained unmatched. This CDR3 is built from 14 residues. The full variable domain, rest sourced from reference TRBV2 and TRBJ2-1, is EPEVTQTPSHQVTQMGQEVILRCVPISNHLYFYWYRQILGQKVEFLVSFYNNEISEKSEIFDDQFSVERPDGSNFTLKIRSTKLEDSAMYFCASGTSGGNGGAFFGPGTRLTVL.

CDR3 DNA sequence: TGTGCCAGCAGTGAATTTGACAGGGCCAGCTACACCTTC. Translation: CASSEFDRASYTF. The rearrangement links TRBV25-1 to TRBJ1-2; 7 bases map to TRBD1. Germline assignment: CDR1 MGHDK and CDR2 SYGVNS. The CDR3 runs to 13 residues. V shed 1 base, J shed 9 bases, and the junction held 5 bases outside the gene matches.

As for this clone: A junction end diverges from the germline sequence, so it may reflect a read error. The chain joins TRBV5-1 to TRBJ2-7, with 10 bases identical to TRBD1. The CDR3 covers 16 residues. Per germline, CDR1 SGHRS and CDR2 YFSETQ. CDR3 sequence reads: CARSPGGTGVNHEQYF. The CDR3 nucleotides are TGCGCCCGCAGCCCGGGGGGGACAGGGGTGAACCACGAGCAGTACTTC.